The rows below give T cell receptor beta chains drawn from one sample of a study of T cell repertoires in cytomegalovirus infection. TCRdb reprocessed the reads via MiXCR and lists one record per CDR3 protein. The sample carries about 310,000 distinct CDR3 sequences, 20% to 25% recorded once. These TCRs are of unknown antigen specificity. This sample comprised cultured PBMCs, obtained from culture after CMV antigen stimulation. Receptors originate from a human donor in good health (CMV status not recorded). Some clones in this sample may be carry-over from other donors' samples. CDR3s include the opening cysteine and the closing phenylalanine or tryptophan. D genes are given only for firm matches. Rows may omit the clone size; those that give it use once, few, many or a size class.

cdr3_aa: CASSLSFYGTATYNEQFF
cdr3_nt: TGTGCCAGCAGCTTATCGTTCTACGGGACAGCGACCTACAATGAGCAGTTCTTC
j_call: TRBJ2-1
v_call: TRBV7-7
d_call: TRBD1
clone_size: many

cdr3_aa: CATVESSGRGDTQYF
cdr3_nt: TGTGCCACCGTTGAATCTAGCGGGAGAGGGGATACGCAGTATTTT
j_call: TRBJ2-3
v_call: TRBV24-1
d_call: TRBD2
clone_size: few

cdr3_aa: CSISDGQLRNPEQYF
cdr3_nt: TGCAGCATATCCGATGGACAGCTAAGGAACCCCGAGCAGTACTTC
j_call: TRBJ2-7
v_call: TRBV29-1
d_call: -
clone_size: -

cdr3_aa: CASSLDGGRADEQYF
cdr3_nt: TGTGCCAGCAGCTTAGATGGCGGGAGGGCGGACGAGCAGTACTTC
j_call: TRBJ2-7
v_call: TRBV7-2
d_call: TRBD2
clone_size: many

cdr3_aa: CASSLTRGNTEAFF
cdr3_nt: TGTGCCAGCAGCTTAACTAGGGGAAACACTGAAGCTTTCTTT
j_call: TRBJ1-1
v_call: TRBV7-3
d_call: -
clone_size: few

cdr3_aa: CASSYTGTSETQYF
cdr3_nt: TGTGCCAGCAGTTACACCGGGACTAGTGAGACCCAGTACTTC
j_call: TRBJ2-5
v_call: TRBV6-6
d_call: TRBD2
clone_size: -

cdr3_aa: CASSFNRWETQYF
cdr3_nt: TGTGCCAGCAGCTTCAACAGATGGGAGACCCAGTACTTC
j_call: TRBJ2-5
v_call: TRBV7-2
d_call: -
clone_size: -

cdr3_aa: CSVAVLDTQYF
cdr3_nt: TGCAGCGTTGCTGTGCTGGATACGCAGTATTTT
j_call: TRBJ2-3
v_call: TRBV29-1
d_call: -
clone_size: once

cdr3_aa: CASSPQPQGQALSPLHF
cdr3_nt: TGTGCCAGCTCACCACAGCCGCAGGGACAGGCTTTATCACCCCTCCACTTT
j_call: TRBJ1-6
v_call: TRBV18
d_call: TRBD1
clone_size: many

cdr3_aa: CSVEGGRGLSEAFF
cdr3_nt: TGCAGCGTTGAGGGAGGCAGGGGGCTCTCTGAAGCTTTCTTT
j_call: TRBJ1-1
v_call: TRBV29-1
d_call: TRBD1
clone_size: -

cdr3_aa: CASSPSFAGTGELFF
cdr3_nt: TGTGCCAGCTCACCATCCTTTGCGGGCACCGGGGAGCTGTTTTTT
j_call: TRBJ2-2
v_call: TRBV18
d_call: -
clone_size: -

cdr3_aa: CASSSYSGGELFF
cdr3_nt: TGTGCCAGCAGCTCATATAGCGGCGGGGAGCTGTTTTTT
j_call: TRBJ2-2
v_call: TRBV5-4
d_call: -
clone_size: -

cdr3_aa: CASSQEPSGEAFF
cdr3_nt: TGCGCCAGCAGCCAAGAGCCGTCGGGTGAAGCTTTCTTT
j_call: TRBJ1-1
v_call: TRBV4-3
d_call: -
clone_size: few

cdr3_aa: CASSRQQGRETQYF
cdr3_nt: TGCGCCAGCAGTCGACAACAGGGTCGAGAGACCCAGTACTTC
j_call: TRBJ2-5
v_call: TRBV23-1
d_call: -
clone_size: few

cdr3_aa: CASSLAEGPNEQFF
cdr3_nt: TGTGCCAGCAGCTTAGCGGAAGGCCCCAATGAGCAGTTCTTC
j_call: TRBJ2-1
v_call: TRBV7-2
d_call: -
clone_size: many

cdr3_aa: CASSLGTDYTEAFF
cdr3_nt: TGTGCCAGCAGCCTAGGGACAGACTACACTGAAGCTTTCTTT
j_call: TRBJ1-1
v_call: TRBV5-4
d_call: TRBD1
clone_size: -

cdr3_aa: CASSPGRWGQETQYF
cdr3_nt: TGTGCCAGCAGCCCTGGACGTTGGGGGCAAGAGACCCAGTACTTC
j_call: TRBJ2-5
v_call: TRBV5-6
d_call: -
clone_size: -

cdr3_aa: CAWSAGTGGNYGYTF
cdr3_nt: TGTGCCTGGAGTGCGGGGACAGGGGGCAACTATGGCTACACCTTC
j_call: TRBJ1-2
v_call: TRBV30
d_call: TRBD1
clone_size: -

cdr3_aa: CASSISAGGLGYTF
cdr3_nt: TGTGCCAGCAGTATATCCGCCGGGGGGCTGGGCTACACCTTC
j_call: TRBJ1-2
v_call: TRBV28
d_call: -
clone_size: few

cdr3_aa: CASSYSPGLAGNEQFF
cdr3_nt: TGTGCCAGCAGTTACTCCCCGGGACTAGCGGGGAATGAGCAGTTCTTC
j_call: TRBJ2-1
v_call: TRBV6-2/TRBV6-3
d_call: TRBD2
clone_size: -

cdr3_aa: CASEQGARSGNTIYF
cdr3_nt: TGTGCCAGTGAGCAGGGAGCACGGTCTGGAAACACCATATATTTT
j_call: TRBJ1-3
v_call: TRBV19
d_call: -
clone_size: few

cdr3_aa: CASSTMTGGKEKLFF
cdr3_nt: TGTGCCAGTAGTACGATGACAGGGGGCAAAGAAAAACTGTTTTTT
j_call: TRBJ1-4
v_call: TRBV19
d_call: TRBD1
clone_size: -

cdr3_aa: CASSESGSSGNTIYF
cdr3_nt: TGCGCCAGCAGTGAGTCGGGGAGCTCTGGAAACACCATATATTTT
j_call: TRBJ1-3
v_call: TRBV10-1
d_call: -
clone_size: -

cdr3_aa: CSARPVAGADTQYF
cdr3_nt: TGCAGTGCTAGGCCAGTAGCGGGAGCAGATACGCAGTATTTT
j_call: TRBJ2-3
v_call: TRBV20-1
d_call: TRBD2
clone_size: few

cdr3_aa: CASSEYTATNEKLFF
cdr3_nt: TGTGCCAGCAGTGAATACACAGCAACTAATGAAAAACTGTTTTTT
j_call: TRBJ1-4
v_call: TRBV6-1
d_call: -
clone_size: few

cdr3_aa: CAISESADSQIAKNIQYF
cdr3_nt: TGTGCCATCAGTGAGTCAGCGGACAGTCAGATAGCCAAAAACATTCAGTACTTC
j_call: TRBJ2-4
v_call: TRBV10-3
d_call: -
clone_size: many

cdr3_aa: CASSLPTYPAKNIQYF
cdr3_nt: TGTGCCAGCAGTCTGCCTACCTACCCGGCCAAAAACATTCAGTACTTC
j_call: TRBJ2-4
v_call: TRBV28
d_call: -
clone_size: -

cdr3_aa: CASSWASGRANTGELFF
cdr3_nt: TGTGCCAGCAGCTGGGCTAGCGGGAGGGCGAACACCGGGGAGCTGTTTTTT
j_call: TRBJ2-2
v_call: TRBV7-2
d_call: TRBD2
clone_size: -

cdr3_aa: CASSSLGRETDTQYF
cdr3_nt: TGTGCCAGCAGCTCTTTGGGGCGGGAGACAGATACGCAGTATTTT
j_call: TRBJ2-3
v_call: TRBV7-2
d_call: TRBD2
clone_size: many

cdr3_aa: CASSPGTGYREQYF
cdr3_nt: TGTGCCAGCAGCCCCGGGACAGGGTACCGGGAGCAGTACTTC
j_call: TRBJ2-7
v_call: TRBV6-1
d_call: TRBD1
clone_size: -

cdr3_aa: CASSLGQGDQETQYF
cdr3_nt: TGTGCCAGCAGCTTAGGACAGGGGGATCAAGAGACCCAGTACTTC
j_call: TRBJ2-5
v_call: TRBV7-9
d_call: TRBD1
clone_size: -

cdr3_aa: CASSQSGLGTSGSTDTQYF
cdr3_nt: TGTGCCAGCAGCCAATCCGGCCTCGGGACTAGCGGGAGCACAGATACGCAGTATTTT
j_call: TRBJ2-3
v_call: TRBV7-3
d_call: TRBD2
clone_size: -

cdr3_aa: CASSYSSDGRTQLNEKLFF
cdr3_nt: TGTGCCAGCAGTTACTCGTCTGACGGACGAACCCAATTAAATGAAAAACTGTTTTTT
j_call: TRBJ1-4
v_call: TRBV6-2/TRBV6-3
d_call: -
clone_size: few

cdr3_aa: CASSQVSLGPESEGANVLTF
cdr3_nt: TGTGCCAGCAGCCAAGTCTCGTTGGGGCCCGAGTCGGAAGGGGCCAACGTCCTGACTTTC
j_call: TRBJ2-6
v_call: TRBV4-2
d_call: -
clone_size: -

cdr3_aa: CASSLFPSGGTDTQYF
cdr3_nt: TGTGCCAGCAGTTTATTTCCTAGCGGGGGCACAGATACGCAGTATTTT
j_call: TRBJ2-3
v_call: TRBV27
d_call: TRBD2
clone_size: -

cdr3_aa: CSVPDSFEETQYF
cdr3_nt: TGCAGCGTGCCTGACAGCTTTGAAGAGACCCAGTACTTC
j_call: TRBJ2-5
v_call: TRBV29-1
d_call: -
clone_size: few

cdr3_aa: CASSYGTSSYEQYF
cdr3_nt: TGTGCCAGCAGTTACGGGACATCTTCCTACGAGCAGTACTTC
j_call: TRBJ2-7
v_call: TRBV6-2/TRBV6-3
d_call: -
clone_size: few

cdr3_aa: CATSAATGSHYGYTF
cdr3_nt: TGTGCCACCAGTGCCGCGACAGGGTCGCACTATGGCTACACCTTC
j_call: TRBJ1-2
v_call: TRBV24-1
d_call: TRBD1
clone_size: -

cdr3_aa: CASSLEGGRWRSYEQYF
cdr3_nt: TGTGCCAGCAGCTTAGAGGGCGGGAGGTGGCGGTCCTACGAGCAGTACTTC
j_call: TRBJ2-7
v_call: TRBV7-9
d_call: TRBD2
clone_size: few

cdr3_aa: CASSEEAGGPGEQFF
cdr3_nt: TGTGCCAGCAGTGAAGAAGCGGGAGGGCCGGGTGAGCAGTTCTTC
j_call: TRBJ2-1
v_call: TRBV6-1
d_call: TRBD2
clone_size: -

cdr3_aa: CASSTEGDRSSGANVLTF
cdr3_nt: TGCGCCAGCAGCACCGAAGGGGACCGAAGCTCTGGGGCCAACGTCCTGACTTTC
j_call: TRBJ2-6
v_call: TRBV5-1
d_call: -
clone_size: -

cdr3_aa: CASSLGPVTDTQYF
cdr3_nt: TGTGCCAGCAGCCTCGGACCAGTCACAGATACGCAGTATTTT
j_call: TRBJ2-3
v_call: TRBV7-6
d_call: -
clone_size: many

cdr3_aa: CASRQGAKLHQPQHF
cdr3_nt: TGTGCCAGCAGACAGGGGGCTAAGCTCCATCAGCCCCAGCATTTT
j_call: TRBJ1-5
v_call: TRBV25-1
d_call: TRBD1
clone_size: -

cdr3_aa: CAAEGRNTGELFF
cdr3_nt: TGTGCCGCCGAAGGGAGAAACACCGGGGAGCTGTTTTTT
j_call: TRBJ2-2
v_call: TRBV28
d_call: -
clone_size: -

cdr3_aa: CASSPLTGQGIYEQYF
cdr3_nt: TGTGCCAGCAGCCCGCTGACGGGACAGGGGATCTACGAGCAGTACTTC
j_call: TRBJ2-7
v_call: TRBV14
d_call: TRBD1
clone_size: few

cdr3_aa: CASSGVSGNEQFF
cdr3_nt: TGTGCCAGCTCGGGTGTCTCGGGTAATGAGCAGTTCTTC
j_call: TRBJ2-1
v_call: TRBV6-1
d_call: -
clone_size: few